These T cell receptor beta chains were read from a single sample in a study of CD8 T cells in Susac syndrome. MiXCR was run by TCRdb on the immunoSEQ multiplex PCR reads, yielding one entry per CDR3 protein. In the table there are some 130,000 distinct CDR3 sequences, 90% to 95% of which are singletons. Sequenced input: CD4+ T cells from PBMCs. These receptors were taken from a human donor in good health. The CDR3 runs from the conserved cysteine through the conserved F or W. Each record gives: D gene, V gene, J gene, clone size, CDR3 DNA, CDR3 protein. The D gene is left open where the match is weak. Rows may omit the clone size; those that give it use once, few, many or a size class.

d_gene: TRBD1
v_gene: TRBV5-1
j_gene: TRBJ1-2
abundance: NA
CDR3nt: TGCGCCAGCAGCCACGGACAGGGAAGTTATGGCTACACCTTC
CDR3aa: CASSHGQGSYGYTF

d_gene: NA
v_gene: TRBV5-1
j_gene: TRBJ1-1
abundance: NA
CDR3nt: TGCGCCAGCAGCTTGGGGACAGCGCCCACTGAAGCTTTCTTT
CDR3aa: CASSLGTAPTEAFF

d_gene: TRBD1
v_gene: TRBV9
j_gene: TRBJ1-2
abundance: NA
CDR3nt: TGTGCCAGCAATCGGGACAGGGGAGGGTTTGGCTACACCTTC
CDR3aa: CASNRDRGGFGYTF

d_gene: NA
v_gene: TRBV7-8
j_gene: TRBJ2-5
abundance: NA
CDR3nt: TGTGCCCTCCGGGAATTTAGGGCAGAGACCCAGTACTTC
CDR3aa: CALREFRAETQYF

d_gene: NA
v_gene: TRBV7-2
j_gene: TRBJ1-1
abundance: NA
CDR3nt: TGTGCCAGCAGCTTAGCTGGGGGACTCACTGAAGCTTTCTTT
CDR3aa: CASSLAGGLTEAFF

d_gene: NA
v_gene: TRBV29-1
j_gene: TRBJ2-7
abundance: NA
CDR3nt: TGCAGCCCACATACAGCGGGTGTCCACGAGCAGTACTTC
CDR3aa: CSPHTAGVHEQYF

d_gene: NA
v_gene: TRBV6-1
j_gene: TRBJ2-4
abundance: NA
CDR3nt: TGTGCCAGCAGGCGTAACAGGGGGGGTCCCCTAAACATTCAGTACTTC
CDR3aa: CASRRNRGGPLNIQYF

d_gene: NA
v_gene: TRBV16
j_gene: TRBJ1-2
abundance: NA
CDR3nt: TGTGCCAGCAGCCAATCTGGGACATCCCGAGGATATGGCTACACCTTC
CDR3aa: CASSQSGTSRGYGYTF

d_gene: NA
v_gene: TRBV19
j_gene: TRBJ2-3
abundance: NA
CDR3nt: TGTGCCAGTAGTAACACAGATACGCAGTATTTT
CDR3aa: CASSNTDTQYF

d_gene: NA
v_gene: TRBV24-1
j_gene: TRBJ2-3
abundance: NA
CDR3nt: TGTGCCACCAGTCAGGGGCCCACAGATACGCAGTATTTT
CDR3aa: CATSQGPTDTQYF

d_gene: NA
v_gene: TRBV28
j_gene: TRBJ2-3
abundance: NA
CDR3nt: TGTGCCAGCTCCTCCCCACGCGGCCGCGAGGGGGATACGCAGTATTTT
CDR3aa: CASSSPRGREGDTQYF

d_gene: NA
v_gene: TRBV5-4
j_gene: TRBJ2-7
abundance: NA
CDR3nt: TGTGCCAGCAGCTTGAAATTAGCGGAGCCCCAGTACGAGCAGTACTTC
CDR3aa: CASSLKLAEPQYEQYF

d_gene: TRBD1
v_gene: TRBV7-2
j_gene: TRBJ2-5
abundance: NA
CDR3nt: TGTGCCAGCAGCTACCGGACAGGGAGTACAGAGACCCAGTACTTC
CDR3aa: CASSYRTGSTETQYF

d_gene: NA
v_gene: TRBV6-4
j_gene: TRBJ2-3
abundance: NA
CDR3nt: TGTGCCAGCGGGAGCGGTCACACAGATACGCAGTATTTT
CDR3aa: CASGSGHTDTQYF

d_gene: NA
v_gene: TRBV5-6
j_gene: TRBJ2-7
abundance: once
CDR3nt: TGTGCCAGCAGCCCGAATCCGGGGGACATCCACGAGCAGTACTTC
CDR3aa: CASSPNPGDIHEQYF

d_gene: NA
v_gene: TRBV27
j_gene: TRBJ2-2
abundance: NA
CDR3nt: TGTGCCAGCAGTCCTCTAAGAAGGGCCCCCGGGGAGCTGTTTTTT
CDR3aa: CASSPLRRAPGELFF

d_gene: NA
v_gene: TRBV11-2
j_gene: TRBJ2-1
abundance: NA
CDR3nt: TGTGCCAGCAGCTTAGACCCGGGACTCTTCAATGAGCAGTTCTTC
CDR3aa: CASSLDPGLFNEQFF

d_gene: NA
v_gene: TRBV5-1
j_gene: TRBJ1-5
abundance: NA
CDR3nt: TGCGCCAGCAGCTTGGGGGGGACGGAATCCCAGCATTTT
CDR3aa: CASSLGGTESQHF

d_gene: NA
v_gene: TRBV28
j_gene: TRBJ2-1
abundance: once
CDR3nt: TGTGCCACCCGGGGCGGAAATGTTTGGAATGAGCAGTTCTTC
CDR3aa: CATRGGNVWNEQFF

d_gene: NA
v_gene: TRBV10-2
j_gene: TRBJ2-7
abundance: NA
CDR3nt: TGCGCCAGCAGCCTGTTGGGGGGCAACGAGCAGTACTTC
CDR3aa: CASSLLGGNEQYF

d_gene: NA
v_gene: TRBV6-1
j_gene: TRBJ2-7
abundance: NA
CDR3nt: TGTGCCAGCATGCGACAGGCGCTCTCCTACGAGCAGTACTTC
CDR3aa: CASMRQALSYEQYF

d_gene: TRBD1
v_gene: TRBV29-1
j_gene: TRBJ1-3
abundance: NA
CDR3nt: TGCAGCGTCGGAGCCGGTGGACAGGGGGGGGGAAACACCATATATTTT
CDR3aa: CSVGAGGQGGGNTIYF

d_gene: NA
v_gene: TRBV16
j_gene: TRBJ2-5
abundance: NA
CDR3nt: TGTGCCAGCAGCAAGGAGGTAGCAGGAGGGGAGACCCAGTACTTC
CDR3aa: CASSKEVAGGETQYF

d_gene: NA
v_gene: TRBV5-1
j_gene: TRBJ2-3
abundance: NA
CDR3nt: TGCGCCAGCAGCTTCAGGGTGACTAGCACAGATACGCAGTATTTT
CDR3aa: CASSFRVTSTDTQYF

d_gene: NA
v_gene: TRBV18
j_gene: TRBJ1-1
abundance: NA
CDR3nt: TGTGCCAGCTCACCAGGGAACACTGAAGCTTTCTTT
CDR3aa: CASSPGNTEAFF

d_gene: TRBD1
v_gene: TRBV3-1
j_gene: TRBJ2-7
abundance: NA
CDR3nt: TGTGCCAGCAGCCGCTCGGCGACAGGGGGCAGGGACGAGCAGTACTTC
CDR3aa: CASSRSATGGRDEQYF

d_gene: TRBD1
v_gene: TRBV5-1
j_gene: TRBJ2-1
abundance: NA
CDR3nt: TGCGCCAGCAGCTCAACGGACAGGGCAGGCGATGAGCAGTTCTTC
CDR3aa: CASSSTDRAGDEQFF

d_gene: NA
v_gene: TRBV4-2
j_gene: TRBJ2-4
abundance: NA
CDR3nt: TGTGCCAGCAGCCAAGATCGGGGCATTCAGTACTTC
CDR3aa: CASSQDRGIQYF

d_gene: NA
v_gene: TRBV5-1
j_gene: TRBJ2-5
abundance: once
CDR3nt: TGCGCCAGCAGCCTCCCCGGGACTAGGGGGCTAGAGACCCAGTACTTC
CDR3aa: CASSLPGTRGLETQYF

d_gene: NA
v_gene: TRBV5-1
j_gene: TRBJ2-5
abundance: NA
CDR3nt: TGCGCCAGCAGCTTCCCTTACAGCCAAGAGACCCAGTACTTC
CDR3aa: CASSFPYSQETQYF